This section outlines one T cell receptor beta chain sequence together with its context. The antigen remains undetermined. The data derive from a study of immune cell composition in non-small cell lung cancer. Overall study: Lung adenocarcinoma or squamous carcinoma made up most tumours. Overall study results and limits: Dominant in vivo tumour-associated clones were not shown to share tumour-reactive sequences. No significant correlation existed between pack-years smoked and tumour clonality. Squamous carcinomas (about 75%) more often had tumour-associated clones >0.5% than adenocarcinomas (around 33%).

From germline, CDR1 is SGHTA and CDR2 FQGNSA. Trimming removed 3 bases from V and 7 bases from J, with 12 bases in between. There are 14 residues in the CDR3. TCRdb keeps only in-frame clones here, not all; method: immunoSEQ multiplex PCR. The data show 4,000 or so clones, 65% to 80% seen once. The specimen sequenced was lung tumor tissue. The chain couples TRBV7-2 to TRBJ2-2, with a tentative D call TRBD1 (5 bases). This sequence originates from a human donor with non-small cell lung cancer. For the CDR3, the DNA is TGTGCCAGCAGCTTTAAGGGGCGAGGCGGGGAGCTGTTTTTT. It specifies CASSFKGRGGELFF.